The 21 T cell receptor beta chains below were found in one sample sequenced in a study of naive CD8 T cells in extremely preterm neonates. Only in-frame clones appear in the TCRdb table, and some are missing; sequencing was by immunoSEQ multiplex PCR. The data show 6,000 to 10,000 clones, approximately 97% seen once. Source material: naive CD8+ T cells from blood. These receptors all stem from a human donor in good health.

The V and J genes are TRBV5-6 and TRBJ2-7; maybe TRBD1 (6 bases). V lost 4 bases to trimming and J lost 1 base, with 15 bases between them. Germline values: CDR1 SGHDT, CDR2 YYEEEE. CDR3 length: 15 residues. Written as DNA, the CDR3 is TGTGCCAGCAGCCCCGAGGGGGTCCCGTCCTACGAGCAGTACGTC. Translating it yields CASSPEGVPSYEQYV.

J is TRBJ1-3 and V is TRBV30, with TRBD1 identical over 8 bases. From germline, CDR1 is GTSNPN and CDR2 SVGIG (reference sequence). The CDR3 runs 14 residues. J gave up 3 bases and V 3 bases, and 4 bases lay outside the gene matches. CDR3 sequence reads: CAWSPGTGGNTIYF. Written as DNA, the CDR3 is TGTGCCTGGAGCCCCGGGACAGGTGGAAACACCATATATTTT.

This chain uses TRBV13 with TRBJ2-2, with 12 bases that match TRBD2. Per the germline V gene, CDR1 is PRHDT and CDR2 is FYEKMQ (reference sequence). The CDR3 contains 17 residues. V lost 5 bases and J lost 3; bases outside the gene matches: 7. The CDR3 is CASSRGLAGMDTGELFF. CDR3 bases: TGTGCCAGCAGCCGAGGACTAGCGGGAATGGACACCGGGGAGCTGTTTTTT.

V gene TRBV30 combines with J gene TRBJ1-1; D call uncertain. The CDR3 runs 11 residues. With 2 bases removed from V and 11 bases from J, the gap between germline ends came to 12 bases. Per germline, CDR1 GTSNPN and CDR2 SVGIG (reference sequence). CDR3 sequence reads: CAWSPSGFAFF. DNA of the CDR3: TGTGCCTGGAGTCCATCGGGGTTTGCTTTCTTT.

CDR3 sequence (DNA): TGTGCCAGCAGCTTAGATCAGGCTGGGAACACTGAAGCTTTCTTT. Translation: CASSLDQAGNTEAFF. The J gene is TRBJ1-1, the V gene TRBV11-2; no firm D call. This CDR3 has 15 residues. Trimming pared 0 bases from V and 1 base from J, leaving 9 bases between. Germline V CDR1 and CDR2: SGHAT, FQNNGV.

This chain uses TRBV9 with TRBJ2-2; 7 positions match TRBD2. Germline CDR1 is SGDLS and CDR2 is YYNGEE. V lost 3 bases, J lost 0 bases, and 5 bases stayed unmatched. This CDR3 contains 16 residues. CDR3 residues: CASSEKLAANTGELFF. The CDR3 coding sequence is TGTGCCAGCAGCGAGAAGCTAGCGGCGAACACCGGGGAGCTGTTTTTT.

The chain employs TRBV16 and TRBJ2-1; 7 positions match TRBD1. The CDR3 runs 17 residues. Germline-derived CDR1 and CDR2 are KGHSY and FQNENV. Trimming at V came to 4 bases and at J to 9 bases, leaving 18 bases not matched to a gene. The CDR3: CASSLPRGPPKDVEQFF. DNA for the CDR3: TGTGCCAGCAGCCTCCCGAGGGGGCCGCCTAAGGACGTTGAGCAGTTCTTC.

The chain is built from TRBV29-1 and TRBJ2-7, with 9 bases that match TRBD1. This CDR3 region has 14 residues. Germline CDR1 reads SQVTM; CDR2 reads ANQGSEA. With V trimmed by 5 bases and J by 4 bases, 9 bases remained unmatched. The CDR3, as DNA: TGCAGCGTTCAAATACAGGGGGCGGCTTACGAGCAGTACTTC. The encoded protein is CSVQIQGAAYEQYF.

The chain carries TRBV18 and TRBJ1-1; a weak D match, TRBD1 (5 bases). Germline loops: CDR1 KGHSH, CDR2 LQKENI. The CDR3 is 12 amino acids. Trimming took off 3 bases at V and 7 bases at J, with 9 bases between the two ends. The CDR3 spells CASSPGGVEAFF. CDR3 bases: TGTGCCAGCTCACCCGGGGGGGTTGAAGCTTTCTTT.

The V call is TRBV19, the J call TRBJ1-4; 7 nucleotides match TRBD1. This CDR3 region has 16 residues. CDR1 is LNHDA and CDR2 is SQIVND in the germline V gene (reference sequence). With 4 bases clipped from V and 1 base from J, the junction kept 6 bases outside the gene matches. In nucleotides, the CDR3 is TGTGCCAGTAGTACGAGGGACAGTATAACTAATGAAAAACTGTTTTTT. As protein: CASSTRDSITNEKLFF.

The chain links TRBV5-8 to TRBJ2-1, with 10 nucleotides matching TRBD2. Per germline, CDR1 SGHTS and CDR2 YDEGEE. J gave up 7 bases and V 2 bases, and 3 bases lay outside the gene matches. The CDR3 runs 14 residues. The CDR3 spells CASSLGLAVNEQFF. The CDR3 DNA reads TGTGCCAGCAGCTTAGGACTAGCGGTTAATGAGCAGTTCTTC.

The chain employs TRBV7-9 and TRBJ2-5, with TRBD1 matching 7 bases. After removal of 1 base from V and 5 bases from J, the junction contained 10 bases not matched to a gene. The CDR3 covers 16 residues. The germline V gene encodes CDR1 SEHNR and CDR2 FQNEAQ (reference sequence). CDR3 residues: CASSLDRGEDVETQYF. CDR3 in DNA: TGTGCCAGCAGCTTAGACAGGGGAGAAGATGTGGAGACCCAGTACTTC.

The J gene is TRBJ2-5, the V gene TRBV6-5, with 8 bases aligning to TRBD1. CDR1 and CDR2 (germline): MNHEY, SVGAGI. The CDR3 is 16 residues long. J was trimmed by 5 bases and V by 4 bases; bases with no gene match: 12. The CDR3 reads CASSSYPGTGGETQYF. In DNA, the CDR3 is TGTGCCAGCAGTTCGTACCCCGGGACAGGAGGGGAGACCCAGTACTTC.

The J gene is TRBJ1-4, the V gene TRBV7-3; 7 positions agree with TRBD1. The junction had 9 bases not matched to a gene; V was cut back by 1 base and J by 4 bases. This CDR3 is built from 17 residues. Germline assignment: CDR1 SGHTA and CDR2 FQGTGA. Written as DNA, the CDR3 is TGTGCCAGCAGCTTAAGGGGAACAGGGGCCTATAATGAAAAACTGTTTTTT. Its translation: CASSLRGTGAYNEKLFF. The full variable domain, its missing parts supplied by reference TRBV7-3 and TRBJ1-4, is GAGVSQTPSNKVTEKGKYVELRCDPISGHTALYWYRQSLGQGPEFLIYFQGTGAADDSGLPNDRFFAVRPEGSVSTLKIQRTERGDSAVYLCASSLRGTGAYNEKLFFGSGTQLSVL.

CDR3 DNA: TGTGCCAGCAGCGTAGCCGACAGGGGGCCCTACGAGCAGTACTTC. It yields the protein CASSVADRGPYEQYF. The chain employs TRBV9 and TRBJ2-7; 10 positions agree with TRBD1. In germline, CDR1 is SGDLS, CDR2 YYNGEE. This CDR3 spans 15 amino acids. Losses at the gene ends were 0 bases for V and 2 bases for J; bases not matched to a gene: 2.

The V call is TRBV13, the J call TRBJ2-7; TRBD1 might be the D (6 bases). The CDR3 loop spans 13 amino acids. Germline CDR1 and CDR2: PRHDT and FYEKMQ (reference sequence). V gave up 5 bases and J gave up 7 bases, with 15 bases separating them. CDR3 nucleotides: TGTGCCAGCAGCCCAAAGACAGGATATGAGCAGTACTTC. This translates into CASSPKTGYEQYF.

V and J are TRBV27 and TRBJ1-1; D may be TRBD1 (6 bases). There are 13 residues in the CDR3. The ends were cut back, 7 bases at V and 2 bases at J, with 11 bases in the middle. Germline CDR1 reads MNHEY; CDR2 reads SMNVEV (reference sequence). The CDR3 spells CASTPGANTEAFF. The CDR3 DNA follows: TGTGCCAGCACTCCAGGGGCTAACACTGAAGCTTTCTTT.

The CDR3 DNA follows: TGTGCCACCAGCAGAGACAGGGGGTTGACCGGGGAGCTGTTTTTT. It is translated as CATSRDRGLTGELFF. This chain joins TRBV15 and TRBJ2-2; 7 bases map to TRBD1. The germline V gene has CDR1 LNHNV and CDR2 YYDKDF (reference sequence). This CDR3 contains 15 residues. J lost 5 bases, V lost 0 bases, and 3 bases had no gene match.

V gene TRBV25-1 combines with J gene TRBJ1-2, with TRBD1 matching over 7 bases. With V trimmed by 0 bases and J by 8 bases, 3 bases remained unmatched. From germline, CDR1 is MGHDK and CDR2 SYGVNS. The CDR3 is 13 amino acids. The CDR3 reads CASSEYNRGGYTF. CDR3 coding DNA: TGTGCCAGCAGTGAATATAACAGGGGAGGCTACACCTTC.

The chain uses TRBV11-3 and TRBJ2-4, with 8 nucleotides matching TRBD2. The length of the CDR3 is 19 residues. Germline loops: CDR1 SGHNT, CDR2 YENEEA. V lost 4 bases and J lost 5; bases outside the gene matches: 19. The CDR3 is CASSSNVRLGSGEENIQYF. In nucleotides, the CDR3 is TGTGCCAGCAGCTCAAACGTCCGACTGGGTAGCGGGGAGGAAAACATTCAGTACTTC.

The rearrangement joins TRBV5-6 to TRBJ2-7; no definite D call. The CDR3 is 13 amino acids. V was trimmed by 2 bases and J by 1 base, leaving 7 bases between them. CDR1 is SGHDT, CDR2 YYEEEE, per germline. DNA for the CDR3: TGTGCCAGCAGCTTTGGAGTATCCTACGAGCAGTACTTC. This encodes CASSFGVSYEQYF.